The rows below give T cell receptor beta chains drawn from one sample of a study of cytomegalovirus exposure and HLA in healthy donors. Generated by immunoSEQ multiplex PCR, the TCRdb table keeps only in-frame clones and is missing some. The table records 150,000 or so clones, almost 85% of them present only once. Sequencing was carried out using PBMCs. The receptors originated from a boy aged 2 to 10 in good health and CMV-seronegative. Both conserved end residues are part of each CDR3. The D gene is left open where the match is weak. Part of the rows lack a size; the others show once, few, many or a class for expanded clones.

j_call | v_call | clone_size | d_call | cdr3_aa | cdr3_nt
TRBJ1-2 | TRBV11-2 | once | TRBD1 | CASSSQGDGYTF | TGTGCCAGCAGCTCGCAGGGGGATGGCTACACCTTC
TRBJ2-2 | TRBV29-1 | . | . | CSVTVYTGELFF | TGCAGCGTTACGGTTTACACCGGGGAGCTGTTTTTT
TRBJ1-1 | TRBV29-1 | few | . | CSVEGLSGYDEAFF | TGCAGCGTTGAAGGCCTTTCAGGTTATGATGAAGCTTTCTTT
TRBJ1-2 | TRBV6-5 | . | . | CASSYSAYMGYTF | TGTGCCAGCAGTTACTCAGCCTATATGGGCTACACCTTC
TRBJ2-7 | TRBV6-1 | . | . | CASIKTHSYEQYF | TGTGCCAGCATTAAGACACACTCCTACGAGCAGTACTTC
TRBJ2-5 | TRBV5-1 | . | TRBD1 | CASRFRDRISQETQYF | TGCGCCAGCAGGTTCCGGGACAGAATATCTCAAGAGACCCAGTACTTC
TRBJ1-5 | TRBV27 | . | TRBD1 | CASSPDREPQPQHF | TGTGCCAGCAGTCCCGACAGGGAGCCCCAGCCCCAGCATTTT
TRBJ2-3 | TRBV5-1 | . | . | CASSLAGTDTQYF | TGCGCCAGCAGCTTGGCCGGCACAGATACGCAGTATTTT
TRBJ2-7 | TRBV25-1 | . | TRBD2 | CASSPQGVAGFYEQYF | TGTGCCAGCAGTCCCCAGGGTGTAGCGGGTTTTTACGAGCAGTACTTC
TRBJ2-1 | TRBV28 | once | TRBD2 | CASSLAVGTGGRNEQFF | TGTGCCAGCAGTTTGGCTGTCGGAACGGGAGGGCGGAATGAGCAGTTCTTC